This TCR beta chain was documented in a study of lymphopenia after photon versus proton radiotherapy. TCRdb's table, derived via immunoSEQ multiplex PCR, lists solely in-frame clones and lacks some. This sample yields 25,000 to 35,000 clones, of which 89% are seen a single time; 6.6% belongs to the top ten. The length of the CDR3 is 14 residues. Trimming took 1 base from V and 3 from J, leaving 9 bases between them. Germline V gene lookup returns CDR1 SGHTA and CDR2 FQGNSA. Study results and limitations: Survival link was tested only in deceased patients; proton benefit remains a possibility.

As concerns this clone: The target antigen is unknown.

This receptor was obtained from a woman aged 70 to 79 with pancreatic cancer. Some clones in this sample may be carry-over from other donors' samples. The starting material was peripheral blood, obtained from a patient treated with proton-based radiotherapy. The gene calls are TRBV7-2 and TRBJ2-5; D remains ambiguous. As DNA, the CDR3 is TGTGCCAGCAGCTTAGTTGCCGGAAAAGAGACCCAGTACTTC. This codes for CASSLVAGKETQYF.